This T cell receptor (beta chain) emerged from a study of blood T cell repertoires in COVID-19. Study summary: PBMCs, B-cell-depleted T cells, or T cells provided the cDNA or gDNA that made up the material.

CDR1 MNHEY and CDR2 SMNVEV come from the germline V gene (reference sequence). After removal of 6 bases from V and 4 bases from J, the junction contained 6 bases not matched to a gene. The CDR3 runs to 14 residues. Sequencing used immunoSEQ multiplex PCR; TCRdb keeps in-frame clones, though not all of them. This repertoire shows about 98,000 clones, approximately 82% found once; its top ten account for 9.5% to 10%. The TCR originated in a man aged 55 to 70 with active or convalescent COVID-19. Sample: peripheral blood. J is TRBJ2-3 and V is TRBV27; 8 nucleotides line up with TRBD2. The CDR3 loop reads CASRTSVWADTQYF. In nucleotides, the CDR3 is TGTGCCAGCAGGACTAGCGTGTGGGCAGATACGCAGTATTTT.